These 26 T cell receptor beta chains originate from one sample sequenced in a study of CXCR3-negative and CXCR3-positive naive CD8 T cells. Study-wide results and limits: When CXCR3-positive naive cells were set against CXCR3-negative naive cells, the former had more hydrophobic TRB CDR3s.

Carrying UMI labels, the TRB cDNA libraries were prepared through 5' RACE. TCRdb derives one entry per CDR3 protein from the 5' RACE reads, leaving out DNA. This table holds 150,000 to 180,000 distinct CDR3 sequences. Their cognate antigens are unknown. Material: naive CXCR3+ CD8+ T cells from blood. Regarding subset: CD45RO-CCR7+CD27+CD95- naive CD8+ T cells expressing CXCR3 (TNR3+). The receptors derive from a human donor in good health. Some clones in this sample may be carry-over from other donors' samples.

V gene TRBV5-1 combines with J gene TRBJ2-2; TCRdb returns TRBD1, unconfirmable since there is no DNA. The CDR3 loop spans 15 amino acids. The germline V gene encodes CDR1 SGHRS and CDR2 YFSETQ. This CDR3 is CASSGSGGNTGELFF.

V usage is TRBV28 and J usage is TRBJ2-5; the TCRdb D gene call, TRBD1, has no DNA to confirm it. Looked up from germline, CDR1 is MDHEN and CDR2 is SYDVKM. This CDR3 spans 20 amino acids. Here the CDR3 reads CASRDVYGTGAVGYQETQYF.

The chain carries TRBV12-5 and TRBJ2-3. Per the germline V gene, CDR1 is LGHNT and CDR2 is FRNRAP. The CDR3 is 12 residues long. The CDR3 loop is CASGWGTDTQYF.

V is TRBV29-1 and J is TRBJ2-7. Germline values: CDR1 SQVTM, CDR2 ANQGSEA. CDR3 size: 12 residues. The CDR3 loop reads CSVVQESYEQYF.

CDR3: CSVETGQRGAFF. This chain links TRBV29-1 with TRBJ1-1; the TCRdb call, TRBD1, lacks DNA for checking. The CDR3 has 12 residues. Per germline, CDR1 SQVTM and CDR2 ANQGSEA.

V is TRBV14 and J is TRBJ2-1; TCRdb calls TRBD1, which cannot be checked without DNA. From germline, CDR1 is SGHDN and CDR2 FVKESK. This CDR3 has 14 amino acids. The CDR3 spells CASTPSPGYNEQFF.

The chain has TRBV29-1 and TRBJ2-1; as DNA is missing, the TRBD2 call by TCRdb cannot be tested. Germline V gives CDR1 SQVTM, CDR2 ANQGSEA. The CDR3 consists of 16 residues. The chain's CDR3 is CSVVLAGFATYNEQFF.

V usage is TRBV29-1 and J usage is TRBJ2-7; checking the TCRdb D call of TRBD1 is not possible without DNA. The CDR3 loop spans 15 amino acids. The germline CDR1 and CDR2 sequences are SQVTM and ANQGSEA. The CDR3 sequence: CSVTYPGPFAYEQYF.

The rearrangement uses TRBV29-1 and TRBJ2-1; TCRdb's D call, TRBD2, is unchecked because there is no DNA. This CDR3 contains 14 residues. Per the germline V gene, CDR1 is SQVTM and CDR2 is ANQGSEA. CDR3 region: CSAGWGSGMNEQFF.

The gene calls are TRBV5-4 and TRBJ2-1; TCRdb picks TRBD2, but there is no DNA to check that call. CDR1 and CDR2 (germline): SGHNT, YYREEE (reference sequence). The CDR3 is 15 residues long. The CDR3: CASSLKGLVYNEQFF.

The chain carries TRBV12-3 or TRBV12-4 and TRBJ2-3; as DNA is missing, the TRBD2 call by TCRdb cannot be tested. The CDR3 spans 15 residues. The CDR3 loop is CASSPGLAGSDTQYF.

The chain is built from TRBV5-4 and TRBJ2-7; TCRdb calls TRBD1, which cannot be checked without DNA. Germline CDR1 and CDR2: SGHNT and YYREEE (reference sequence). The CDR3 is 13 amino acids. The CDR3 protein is CASSLGTGSEQYF.

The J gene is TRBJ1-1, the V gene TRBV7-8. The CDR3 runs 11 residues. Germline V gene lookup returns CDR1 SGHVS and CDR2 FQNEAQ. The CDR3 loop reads CASSLDTEAFF.

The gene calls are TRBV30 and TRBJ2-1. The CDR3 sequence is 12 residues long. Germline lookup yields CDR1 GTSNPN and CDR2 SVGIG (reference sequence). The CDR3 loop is CAWTDRYNEQFF.

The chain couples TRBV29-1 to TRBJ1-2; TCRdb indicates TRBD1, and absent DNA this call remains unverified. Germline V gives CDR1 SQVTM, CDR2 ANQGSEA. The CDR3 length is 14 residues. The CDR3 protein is CSVYYPGSSGGYTF.

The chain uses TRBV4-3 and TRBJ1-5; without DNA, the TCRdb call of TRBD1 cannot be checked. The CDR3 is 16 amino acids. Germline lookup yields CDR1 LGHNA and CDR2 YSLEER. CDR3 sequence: CASSPAAGGGRWTQHF.

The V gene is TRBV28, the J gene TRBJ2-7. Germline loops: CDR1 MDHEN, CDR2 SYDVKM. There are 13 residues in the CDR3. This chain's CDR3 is CASTLSEWYEQYF.

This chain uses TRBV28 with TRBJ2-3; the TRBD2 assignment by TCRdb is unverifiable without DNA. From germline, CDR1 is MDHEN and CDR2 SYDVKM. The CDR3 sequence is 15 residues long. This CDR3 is CASSFEREVPDTQYF.

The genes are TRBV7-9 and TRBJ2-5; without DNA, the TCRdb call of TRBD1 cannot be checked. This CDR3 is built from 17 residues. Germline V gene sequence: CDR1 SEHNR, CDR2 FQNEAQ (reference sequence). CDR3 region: CASSLAGWQGIQETQYF.

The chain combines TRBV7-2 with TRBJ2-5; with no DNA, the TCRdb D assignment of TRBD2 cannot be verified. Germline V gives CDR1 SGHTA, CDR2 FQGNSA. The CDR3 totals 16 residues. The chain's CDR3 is CASSPTPSGGGETQYF.

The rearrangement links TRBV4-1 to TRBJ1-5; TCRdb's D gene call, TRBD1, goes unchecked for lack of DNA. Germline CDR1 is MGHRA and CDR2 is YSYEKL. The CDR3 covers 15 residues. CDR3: CASSQGTGGNQPQHF.

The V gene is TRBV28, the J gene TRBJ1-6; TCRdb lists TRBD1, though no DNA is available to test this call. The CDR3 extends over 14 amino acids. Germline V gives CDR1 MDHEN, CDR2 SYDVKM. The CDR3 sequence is CASTQQGGWSPLHF.

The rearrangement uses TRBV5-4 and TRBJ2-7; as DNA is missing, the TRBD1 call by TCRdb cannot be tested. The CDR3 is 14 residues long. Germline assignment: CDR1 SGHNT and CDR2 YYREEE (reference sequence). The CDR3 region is CASSLSGKGYEQYF.

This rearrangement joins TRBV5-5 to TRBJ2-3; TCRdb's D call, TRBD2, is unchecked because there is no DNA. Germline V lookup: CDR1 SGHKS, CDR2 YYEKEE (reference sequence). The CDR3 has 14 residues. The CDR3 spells CASPGTSGTDTQYF. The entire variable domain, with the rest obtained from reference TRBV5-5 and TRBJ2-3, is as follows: DAGVTQSPTHLIKTRGQQVTLRCSPISGHKSVSWYQQVLGQGPQFIFQYYEKEERGRGNFPDRFSARQFPNYSSELNVNALLLGDSALYLCASPGTSGTDTQYFGPGTRLTVL.

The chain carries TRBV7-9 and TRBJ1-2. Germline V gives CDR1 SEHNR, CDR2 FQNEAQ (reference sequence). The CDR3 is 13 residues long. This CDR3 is CASSALAGYGYTF.

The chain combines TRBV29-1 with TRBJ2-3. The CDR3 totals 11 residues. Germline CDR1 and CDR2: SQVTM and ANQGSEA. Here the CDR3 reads CSVVQDGMQYF.